This T cell receptor beta chain originates from a study of cytomegalovirus exposure and HLA in healthy donors. Whole-study context: Earlier, 110 million or so unique TCR beta sequences were recovered from approximately 180 million T cells by an analysis.

13 Jbeta primers and 60 Vbeta primers were used for the PCR. Some clones are missing from TCRdb's copy, which holds only in-frame ones; the method was immunoSEQ multiplex PCR. The repertoire includes fewer than 200,000 clones, around 83% of them detected once, and over 1.5% sits in the top ten. Study-wide results and limits: The authors confirmed in vitro that three CMV-associated chains were specific for CMV antigens.

Trimming removed 0 bases at V and 7 bases at J, with 7 bases between. CDR1 MNHEY and CDR2 SVGAGI come from the germline V gene. The CDR3 is 13 amino acids. Comments on this clone: Its antigen is unknown.

The chain has TRBV6-5 and TRBJ2-1; possibly TRBD2 for D (5 bases). The sequence came from a middle-aged man in good health and CMV-seropositive. Sequenced sample: PBMCs. CDR3 amino acids: CASSYSWENEQFF. The CDR3 DNA reads as TGTGCCAGCAGTTACTCATGGGAGAATGAGCAGTTCTTC.